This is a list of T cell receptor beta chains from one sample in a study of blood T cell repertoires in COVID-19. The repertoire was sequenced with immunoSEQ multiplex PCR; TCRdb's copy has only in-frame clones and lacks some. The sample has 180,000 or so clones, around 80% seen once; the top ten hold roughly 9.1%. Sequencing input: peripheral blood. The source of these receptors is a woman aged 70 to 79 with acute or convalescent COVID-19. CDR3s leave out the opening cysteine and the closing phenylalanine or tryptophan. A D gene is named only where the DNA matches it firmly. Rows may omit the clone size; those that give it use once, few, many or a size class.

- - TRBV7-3 ASSSTGGESPLH
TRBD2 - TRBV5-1 ASSLAGTSELYEQY
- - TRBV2 ASRESLDSLDNEQF
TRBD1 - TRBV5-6 ASSLGTGRSTYNEQF
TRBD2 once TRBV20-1 SASPSGFEQF
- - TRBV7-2 ASSLRGDRLAKNIQY
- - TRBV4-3 ASSQDRGLGTEAF
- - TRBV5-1 ASSSVYEQY
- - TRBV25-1 ASTESGDYGYT
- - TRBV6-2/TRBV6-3 ASSYPKGAVFDTGELF
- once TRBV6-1 ASSETRFGYT
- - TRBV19 ASSMGRDTGELF
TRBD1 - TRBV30 AWSPGQVFLLNQPQH
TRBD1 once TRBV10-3 AISESRAGQGAGYT
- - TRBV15 ATSRGQSLNTEAF
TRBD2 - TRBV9 ASSAGTSGSWETQY
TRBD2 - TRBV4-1 ASSQDTGGNTGELF
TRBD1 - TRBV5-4 ASSLGDRVNSPLH
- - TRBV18 ASSPRGKETQY
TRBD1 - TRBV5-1 ASSLGGQGAWNTQY
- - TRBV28 ASSPPGTHTQPQH
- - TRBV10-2 ASSESVGGSYNSPLH
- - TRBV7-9 ASRLGGANYGYT
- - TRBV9 ASSPLQGKPTYGYT
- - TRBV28 ASSLGSKRASYNEQF
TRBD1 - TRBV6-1 ASSDGTGGRGNTIY
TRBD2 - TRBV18 ASSQTGTSGTYNEQF
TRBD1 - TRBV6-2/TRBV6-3 ASSPVDRGEQY
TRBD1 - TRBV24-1 ATSDPRTGKTYEQY